The next 30 T cell receptor beta chains were all read from a single sample in a study of blood T cells in healthy people across ages. Next came a second PCR, run for about 6 to 12 cycles, which used a sample-barcoded 5' primer along with a J-beta primer mix. TCRdb used MiXCR to reprocess the 5' RACE reads, holding one entry per CDR3 protein. The sample has roughly 730,000 distinct CDR3 sequences, approximately 53% seen once. The material sequenced was blood. Every receptor here comes from a man in his forties or fifties in good health.

This chain uses TRBV20-1 with TRBJ2-7, with D possibly being TRBD2 (5 bases). The CDR3 has 13 residues. The germline CDR1 and CDR2 sequences are DFQATT and SNEGSKA (reference sequence). Trimming shortened V by 0 bases and J by 7 bases, and 13 bases separated the two germline ends. The CDR3 sequence: CSARDVLAWEQYF. Written as DNA, the CDR3 is TGCAGTGCTAGAGATGTTCTAGCTTGGGAGCAGTACTTC.

V is TRBV28 and J is TRBJ2-7; 10 positions agree with TRBD2. CDR3 length equals 17 residues. Losses at the gene ends were 6 bases for V and 4 bases for J; bases not matched to a gene: 15. Germline CDR1 reads MDHEN; CDR2 reads SYDVKM. The CDR3 protein is CASRPSVRLAGVYEQYF. In nucleotides, the CDR3 is TGTGCCAGCAGACCAAGCGTACGGCTAGCGGGAGTATACGAGCAGTACTTC. Filled out from reference TRBV28 and TRBJ2-7, the complete variable domain reads DVKVTQSSRYLVKRTGEKVFLECVQDMDHENMFWYRQDPGLGLRLIYFSYDVKMKEKGDIPEGYSVSREKKERFSLILESASTNQTSMYLCASRPSVRLAGVYEQYFGPGTRLTVT.

This chain links TRBV20-1 with TRBJ2-5; D may match TRBD1 or TRBD2 (5 bases each). The tail of the sequence fits TRBJ2-7 better, so the J call may be wrong. Germline CDR1 and CDR2: DFQATT and SNEGSKA (reference sequence). The CDR3 runs 13 residues. CDR3 bases: TGCAATGCCGTCGGGAAGGGGCTCTACGAGCAGTACTTC. This translates into CNAVGKGLYEQYF.

The J gene is TRBJ2-1, the V gene TRBV7-2, with 11 bases that match TRBD2. CDR3 length: 16 amino acids. V was clipped by 6 bases and J by 2 bases; unmatched bases: 6. The germline V gene encodes CDR1 SGHTA and CDR2 FQGNSA. The chain's CDR3 is CTSRISGRVPYNEQFF. The CDR3 bases are TGTACCAGCAGGATTAGCGGGAGGGTCCCCTACAATGAGCAGTTCTTC.

The chain combines TRBV6-6 with TRBJ2-3; TRBD1 is a possible D gene (5 bases). The CDR3 loop spans 17 amino acids. The ends were cut back, 0 bases at V and 2 bases at J, with 15 bases in the middle. Germline values: CDR1 MNHNY, CDR2 SVGAGI (reference sequence). The CDR3 DNA sequence: TGTGCCAGCAGTTACTCTCGATCAGGGTTAGCCACAGATACGCAGTATTTT. This gives the protein CASSYSRSGLATDTQYF.

A remark on this clonotype: A read error may account for a junction end that differs from germline. V and J are TRBV14 and TRBJ2-5; 9 bases are a match to TRBD1. The CDR3 has 18 residues. Germline CDR1 SGHDN, CDR2 FVKESK. CDR3 loop: CASSQDERGQGEGETQHF. CDR3 DNA: TGTGCCAGCAGCCAAGATGAGCGGGGACAGGGCGAGGGAGAGACCCAGCACTTC.

This clonotype appeared a few times. The rearrangement uses TRBV12-3 or TRBV12-4 and TRBJ2-3; possibly TRBD1 for D (6 bases). The CDR3 sequence is 14 residues long. Trimming stripped 3 bases from V and 6 bases from J, with 13 bases between. The CDR3 is CASSFDRTHDTQYF. For the CDR3, the DNA is TGTGCCAGCAGTTTTGACAGGACACACGATACGCAGTATTTT.

The gene calls are TRBV29-1 and TRBJ1-5; TRBD1 is a possible D gene (5 bases). The CDR3 totals 13 residues. V was cut by 4 bases and J by 4 bases, with 11 bases left in between. In germline, CDR1 is SQVTM, CDR2 ANQGSEA. CDR3 bases: TGCAGCGTTGTGGGGCAACCTAATCAGCCCCAGCATTTT. Its protein product is CSVVGQPNQPQHF.

Only a few counts were recorded for this clonotype. This chain joins TRBV20-1 and TRBJ1-5, with a weak D call TRBD1 (5 bases). Germline V gene data show CDR1 as DFQATT and CDR2 as SNEGSKA (reference sequence). V lost 6 bases and J lost 0, with 9 bases in between. This CDR3 has 13 amino acids. The CDR3 coding sequence is TGCAGTGCCTGGGACCGTAGCAATCAGCCCCAGCATTTT. It codes for CSAWDRSNQPQHF.

The chain links TRBV7-2 to TRBJ1-6; D is undetermined. Trimming removed 2 bases at V and 10 bases at J, with 12 bases between. The CDR3 sequence is 14 residues long. Per germline, CDR1 SGHTA and CDR2 FQGNSA. For the CDR3, the DNA is TGTGCCAGCAGCTTAAACCCCCCTCAGTCACCCCTCCACTTT. This codes for CASSLNPPQSPLHF.

This clonotype was found a few times. The chain is built from TRBV27 and TRBJ1-2; tentatively, D is TRBD1 (6 bases). The germline V and J ends were trimmed by 5 bases and 4 bases, with 11 bases remaining between them. The CDR3 runs 13 residues. Germline V gene lookup returns CDR1 MNHEY and CDR2 SMNVEV (reference sequence). The CDR3 DNA is TGTGCCAGCAGTCTTGACAGGTCCTATGGCTACACCTTC. Amino acid sequence: CASSLDRSYGYTF.

The rearrangement links TRBV5-1 to TRBJ2-7, with 11 bases lining up with TRBD1. The CDR3 runs to 15 residues. J lost 4 bases, V lost 3 bases, and 6 bases had no gene match. In germline, CDR1 is SGHRS, CDR2 YFSETQ. The CDR3 DNA sequence: TGCGCCAGCAGCTCCCCGGGACAGGGGGTTTACGAGCAGTACTTC. Translating gives CASSSPGQGVYEQYF.

The V and J genes are TRBV7-2 and TRBJ2-5, with 10 bases that match TRBD2. J gave up 7 bases and V 2 bases, and 10 bases lay outside the gene matches. The CDR3 loop spans 16 amino acids. Germline V lookup: CDR1 SGHTA, CDR2 FQGNSA. CDR3 nucleotide sequence: TGTGCCAGCAGCTTACGCTCTAGCGGGGGTGGAAGGACCCAGTACTTC. Protein: CASSLRSSGGGRTQYF.

This clonotype was detected only a few times. As DNA, the CDR3 is TGCGCCAGCAGCCCCCGGGACAGTAATGAAAAACTGTTTTTT. Its translation: CASSPRDSNEKLFF. V usage is TRBV5-1 and J usage is TRBJ1-4; 7 positions agree with TRBD1. V shed 4 bases, J shed 4 bases, and the junction held 4 bases outside the gene matches. Germline assignment: CDR1 SGHRS and CDR2 YFSETQ. The CDR3 has 14 amino acids.

This clonotype was seen a handful of times. The V gene is TRBV29-1, the J gene TRBJ1-1; 7 nucleotides line up with TRBD1. The CDR3 covers 14 residues. The V segment lost 2 bases and the J segment 4 bases; nucleotides outside the gene matches: 7. Per the germline V gene, CDR1 is SQVTM and CDR2 is ANQGSEA. CDR3: CSVENRGGVTEAFF. As DNA, the CDR3 is TGCAGCGTTGAAAACAGGGGAGGCGTCACTGAAGCTTTCTTT. The whole variable domain, filled in from reference TRBV29-1 and TRBJ1-1, reads SAVISQKPSRDICQRGTSLTIQCQVDSQVTMMFWYRQQPGQSLTLIATANQGSEATYESGFVIDKFPISRPNLTFSTLTVSNMSPEDSSIYLCSVENRGGVTEAFFGQGTRLTVV.

The rearrangement links TRBV5-5 to TRBJ2-5; 12 bases agree with TRBD2. The DNA end lines up better with TRBJ2-7; the J call may be wrong. Looked up from germline, CDR1 is SGHKS and CDR2 is YYEKEE (reference sequence). The CDR3 has 17 amino acids. For the CDR3, the DNA is TGTGCCAGCAGCTTCAGGACTAGCGGGGTTCGCACCTACGAGCAGTACTTC. Protein sequence: CASSFRTSGVRTYEQYF.

The chain employs TRBV25-1 and TRBJ1-2; 8 bases match TRBD1. The CDR3 contains 13 residues. The V and J ends lost 7 bases and 8 bases, in that order; junction bases with no gene match: 9. Germline CDR1 MGHDK, CDR2 SYGVNS. Here the CDR3 DNA reads TGTGCCAGCACCACAGGGGGGGCCCGAGGCTACACCTTC. Protein product: CASTTGGARGYTF.

The chain recombines TRBV10-3 with TRBJ2-5; D may correspond to TRBD1 or TRBD2 (5 bases each). Germline loops: CDR1 ENHRY, CDR2 SYGVKD. This CDR3 region has 15 residues. The V and J ends lost 6 bases and 5 bases respectively, with 19 bases between them. CDR3 region: CAISLRDEGTETQYF. Here the CDR3 DNA reads TGTGCCATCAGCCTCCGGGACGAAGGAACGGAGACCCAGTACTTC.

The chain uses TRBV6-2 or TRBV6-3 and TRBJ1-5; 8 nucleotides agree with TRBD1. The germline V gene encodes CDR1 MNHEY and CDR2 SVGEGT. The trim removed 8 bases at V and 6 bases at J, leaving 12 bases unmatched. The CDR3 covers 15 residues. The CDR3 DNA reads as TGTGCCAGCGGAAGGGGTCAGGGGGCAGGTCAGCCCCAGCATTTT. Its translation is CASGRGQGAGQPQHF.

This clonotype came up once. The rearrangement links TRBV7-2 to TRBJ2-5, with D possibly TRBD1 on 5 matching bases. The germline V and J ends were trimmed by 4 bases and 13 bases, with 16 bases remaining between them. CDR1 SGHTA and CDR2 FQGNSA come from the germline V gene. The CDR3 runs 12 residues. This chain's CDR3 is CASSSWQGERYF. The DNA of the CDR3 is TGTGCCAGCAGCTCGTGGCAGGGTGAGCGGTACTTC. Together with reference TRBV7-2 and TRBJ2-5, the CDR3 gives the full variable domain: GAGVSQSPSNKVTEKGKDVELRCDPISGHTALYWYRQSLGQGLEFLIYFQGNSAPDKSGLPSDRFSAERTGGSVSTLTIQRTQQEDSAVYLCASSSWQGERYFGPGTRLLVL.

This chain connects TRBV7-2 to TRBJ2-7; unclear D gene. This CDR3 is built from 17 residues. V was clipped by 0 bases and J by 2 bases, with 17 bases between them. CDR1 and CDR2 from the germline V gene are SGHTA and FQGNSA. CDR3 region: CASSLALGWQSAYEQYF. CDR3 sequence (DNA): TGTGCCAGCAGCTTAGCGCTTGGATGGCAGTCCGCCTACGAGCAGTACTTC.

The gene calls are TRBV5-1 and TRBJ1-2; 10 bases line up with TRBD1. J was trimmed by 4 bases and V by 1 base; bases with no gene match: 4. This CDR3 is 15 amino acids long. Germline CDR1 reads SGHRS; CDR2 reads YFSETQ. Here the CDR3 reads CASSLRGQGSYGYTF. Written as DNA, the CDR3 is TGCGCCAGCAGCTTGAGGGGACAGGGGAGCTATGGCTACACCTTC.

This chain joins TRBV7-2 and TRBJ1-5; no reliable D call. V gave up 4 bases and J gave up 6 bases, with 13 bases separating them. Germline V CDR1 and CDR2: SGHTA, FQGNSA. The CDR3 has 14 amino acids. For the CDR3, the DNA is TGTGCCAGCAGCTCAGACGGGGTCTTTCAGCCCCAGCATTTT. It specifies CASSSDGVFQPQHF.

This sequence joins TRBV7-6 and TRBJ2-5; 7 nucleotides agree with TRBD2. The CDR3 spans 15 residues. The J segment lost 3 bases and the V segment lost 2 bases, leaving 6 bases of the junction unmatched. The germline V gene has CDR1 SGHVS and CDR2 FNYEAQ. The CDR3 sequence is CASSLIRGREETQYF. The CDR3 nucleotides are TGTGCCAGCAGCTTAATACGGGGGAGGGAAGAGACCCAGTACTTC.

The rearrangement uses TRBV4-1 and TRBJ1-2; D is possibly TRBD1 (5 bases). The CDR3 has 16 residues. The germline V gene has CDR1 MGHRA and CDR2 YSYEKL. V gave up 4 bases and J gave up 3 bases, with 18 bases separating them. DNA for the CDR3: TGCGCCAGCAGCCCATACCCGGGGGAGGTTGACTATGGCTACACCTTC. It yields the protein CASSPYPGEVDYGYTF.

This clonotype was observed a handful of times. This chain links TRBV10-3 with TRBJ2-6; D is unresolved. Trimming took off 7 bases at V and 4 bases at J, with 8 bases between the two ends. The CDR3 is made up of 13 amino acids. Germline CDR1 is ENHRY and CDR2 is SYGVKD. CDR3 sequence reads: CAITRPGANVLTF. The CDR3 nucleotides read TGTGCCATCACCCGACCCGGGGCCAACGTCCTGACTTTC.

This rearrangement joins TRBV2 to TRBJ1-2; D might be TRBD1 (6 bases). The CDR3 is 17 amino acids. Germline V gene lookup returns CDR1 SNHLY and CDR2 FYNNEI. Trimming pared 0 bases from V and 4 bases from J, leaving 18 bases between. CDR3 residues: CASSEALVIGGSYGYTF. The CDR3 DNA reads TGTGCCAGCAGTGAAGCGCTTGTTATAGGGGGGTCCTATGGCTACACCTTC.

The CDR3 DNA follows: TGTGCCAGCAGCTTAGGGGAATATGAGCAGTTCTTC. Amino acids: CASSLGEYEQFF. The chain uses TRBV28 and TRBJ2-1; maybe TRBD1 (5 bases). The CDR3 has 12 residues. Trimming pared 6 bases from V and 8 bases from J, leaving 11 bases between. CDR1 MDHEN and CDR2 SYDVKM come from the germline V gene.

The chain has TRBV28 and TRBJ2-4; 9 bases fit TRBD1. The DNA end is more similar to TRBJ2-7, so the J call may be wrong. The germline V gene encodes CDR1 MDHEN and CDR2 SYDVKM. There are 16 residues in the CDR3. For the CDR3, the DNA is TGTGCCAGCAGTAACAAACCGGGACAGGGATTCTACGAGCAGTACTTC. It encodes CASSNKPGQGFYEQYF.

The CDR3 nucleotides read TGTGCCAGCAGCCCCAAAGCGGACCCCTACGAGCAGTACTTC. The encoded protein is CASSPKADPYEQYF. The chain has TRBV7-9 and TRBJ2-7, with a weak D call TRBD2 (5 bases). V was shortened by 5 bases and J by 2 bases, with 13 bases between the two germline ends. This CDR3 contains 14 residues. Germline V gene lookup returns CDR1 SEHNR and CDR2 FQNEAQ (reference sequence).